The 15 T cell receptor beta chains listed next were all sequenced from one sample in a study of T cell repertoires in cytomegalovirus infection. These receptors' antigens are unknown. TCRdb called the reads again in MiXCR, with one record for every CDR3 protein. The profile shows 400,000 to 600,000 distinct CDR3 sequences, roughly 46% of them singletons. The starting material was cultured PBMCs, obtained from culture after CMV antigen stimulation. These receptors all stem from a human donor in good health (CMV status not recorded). Some clones in this sample may be carry-over from other donors' samples.

V and J are TRBV29-1 and TRBJ1-2; D perhaps matches TRBD1 (5 bases). Germline-derived CDR1 and CDR2 are SQVTM and ANQGSEA. CDR3 length: 13 residues. V was pared by 6 bases and J by 6 bases, with 17 bases between. This chain's CDR3 is CSVGRGIGDGYTF. CDR3 DNA: TGCAGCGTCGGAAGGGGAATCGGAGATGGCTACACCTTC.

This clonotype was detected only a few times. V usage is TRBV6-2 or TRBV6-3 and J usage is TRBJ2-3; D possibly corresponds to TRBD2 (6 bases). V was cut by 2 bases and J by 4 bases, with 13 bases left in between. CDR3 length: 15 residues. Germline V gene lookup returns CDR1 MNHEY and CDR2 SVGEGT. The CDR3 DNA sequence: TGTGCCAGCAGTTACGGGCTAGCGAACGCAGATACGCAGTATTTT. This translates into CASSYGLANADTQYF.

This rearrangement joins TRBV7-8 to TRBJ1-4; D gene ambiguous. The CDR3 has 16 amino acids. Germline V lookup: CDR1 SGHVS, CDR2 FQNEAQ. V was shortened by 0 bases and J by 7 bases, with 15 bases between the two germline ends. CDR3 in DNA: TGTGCCAGCAGCTTAGCTTATCCGTCGGGCAGTGAAAAACTGTTTTTT. It is translated as CASSLAYPSGSEKLFF.

The chain couples TRBV6-1 to TRBJ1-1; tentative D call: TRBD1 (6 bases). With 5 bases removed from V and 4 bases from J, the gap between germline ends came to 11 bases. Germline CDR1 and CDR2: MNHNS and SASEGT. CDR3 length equals 13 residues. The CDR3 sequence: CASSTDSFTEAFF. CDR3 DNA sequence: TGTGCCAGCAGTACGGACAGCTTCACTGAAGCTTTCTTT.

This clonotype appeared a few times. This chain joins TRBV6-2 or TRBV6-3 and TRBJ2-7, with 7 positions matching TRBD2. V lost 5 bases and J lost 2; bases outside the gene matches: 9. This CDR3 has 15 amino acids. Germline loops: CDR1 MNHEY, CDR2 SVGEGT. The DNA for the CDR3 is TGTGCCAGCAGTGGAGTCGGGAGGAAGCCCTACGAGCAGTACTTC. It encodes CASSGVGRKPYEQYF.

Only a few counts were recorded for this clonotype. The CDR3 is CASSQRGDYGYTF. The CDR3 DNA is TGCGCCAGCAGCCAGAGGGGGGACTATGGCTACACCTTC. V usage is TRBV4-3 and J usage is TRBJ1-2, with a weak D call TRBD1 (6 bases). V gave up 3 bases and J gave up 3 bases, with 8 bases separating them. Germline V gene sequence: CDR1 LGHNA, CDR2 YSLEER. The CDR3 sequence is 13 residues long.

The chain combines TRBV7-2 with TRBJ2-7; D call uncertain. This CDR3 has 13 amino acids. Per the germline V gene, CDR1 is SGHTA and CDR2 is FQGNSA. Trimming pared 5 bases from V and 2 bases from J, leaving 10 bases between. CDR3 in amino acids: CASSRPGAYEQYF. The CDR3 DNA sequence: TGTGCCAGCAGCCGCCCGGGTGCCTACGAGCAGTACTTC.

CDR3 sequence: CASSQDISGSWYEQFF. For the CDR3, the DNA is TGCGCCAGCAGCCAAGATATTAGCGGGAGTTGGTATGAGCAGTTCTTC. This sequence joins TRBV4-1 and TRBJ2-1, with 9 bases fitting TRBD2. Germline V CDR1 and CDR2: MGHRA, YSYEKL. The length of the CDR3 is 16 residues. With V trimmed by 0 bases and J by 8 bases, 8 bases remained unmatched.

This clonotype was counted at least ten times. This chain connects TRBV7-2 to TRBJ2-5; TRBD2 is a possible D gene (7 bases). The CDR3 consists of 14 residues. Germline V CDR1 and CDR2: SGHTA, FQGNSA. V was cut by 3 bases and J by 4 bases, with 12 bases left in between. The CDR3 coding sequence is TGTGCCAGCAGCTTGGGGGGGCAGGGAGAGACCCAGTACTTC. It specifies CASSLGGQGETQYF.

In the case of this clonotype: The junction shows a germline mismatch at one end, possibly a read error. The V and J genes are TRBV7-2 and TRBJ1-1; D is possibly TRBD1 (5 bases). This CDR3 has 13 residues. CDR1 SGHTA and CDR2 FQGNSA come from the germline V gene. CDR3 in amino acids: CASRLAGTTEAFF. The CDR3 bases are TGTGCCAGCAGATTAGCAGGGACCACTGAAGCTTTCTTT.

This clonotype came up a few times. The CDR3 DNA reads as TGTGCCAGCAGCTTAGAGGGACTAGATTTGCAGTACTTC. It specifies CASSLEGLDLQYF. The rearrangement uses TRBV7-2 and TRBJ2-7; 8 bases line up with TRBD2. V was pared by 1 base and J by 9 bases, with 5 bases of the junction left unmatched. This CDR3 has 13 residues. Germline V lookup: CDR1 SGHTA, CDR2 FQGNSA.

CDR3: CASRNQASTDTQYF. The CDR3 coding sequence is TGTGCCAGCAGAAACCAGGCTAGCACAGATACGCAGTATTTT. V usage is TRBV7-2 and J usage is TRBJ2-3; no clear D. The CDR3 length is 14 residues. Germline assignment: CDR1 SGHTA and CDR2 FQGNSA. Between the trimmed V and J ends, which lost 6 bases and 0 bases, there was a span of 10 bases.

This clonotype has a handful of counts. The CDR3 is CASSLGGQAYEQFF. DNA for the CDR3: TGTGCCAGCAGCTTAGGGGGACAGGCGTATGAGCAGTTCTTC. V gene TRBV7-2 combines with J gene TRBJ2-1; TRBD1 agrees at 8 bases. Trimming removed 1 base from V and 8 bases from J; junction bases left unmatched: 4. The CDR3 sequence is 14 residues long. Germline loops: CDR1 SGHTA, CDR2 FQGNSA.

The chain employs TRBV6-8 and TRBJ1-1, with TRBD1 matching over 8 bases. Germline-derived CDR1 and CDR2 are MNHGY and SAAAGT. V trimming: 6 bases; J trimming: 4 bases; junction bases outside the gene matches: 7. The CDR3 runs to 14 residues. CDR3 DNA sequence: TGTGCCAGCAGAGGACAGGGAGGGTTCACTGAAGCTTTCTTT. It yields the protein CASRGQGGFTEAFF.

This clonotype was found a few times. The rearrangement joins TRBV7-2 to TRBJ2-1; D not resolved. The CDR3 length is 13 residues. Germline CDR1 SGHTA, CDR2 FQGNSA. Trimming took 5 bases from V and 9 from J, leaving 14 bases between them. CDR3 region: CASSRNPEFEQFF. The CDR3 DNA is TGTGCCAGCAGCCGTAATCCCGAATTTGAGCAGTTCTTC.